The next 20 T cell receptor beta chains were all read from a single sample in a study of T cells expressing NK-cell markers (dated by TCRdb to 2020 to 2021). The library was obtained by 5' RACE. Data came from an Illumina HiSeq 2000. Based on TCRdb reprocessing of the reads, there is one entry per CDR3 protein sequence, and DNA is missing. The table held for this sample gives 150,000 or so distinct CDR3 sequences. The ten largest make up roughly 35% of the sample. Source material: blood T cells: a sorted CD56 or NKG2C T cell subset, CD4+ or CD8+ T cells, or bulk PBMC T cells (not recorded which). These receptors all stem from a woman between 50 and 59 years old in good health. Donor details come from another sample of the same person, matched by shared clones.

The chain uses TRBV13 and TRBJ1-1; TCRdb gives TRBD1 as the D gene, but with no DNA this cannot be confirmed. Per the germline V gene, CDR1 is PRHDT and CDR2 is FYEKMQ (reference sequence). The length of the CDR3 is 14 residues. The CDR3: CASSLSWGDPEAFF.

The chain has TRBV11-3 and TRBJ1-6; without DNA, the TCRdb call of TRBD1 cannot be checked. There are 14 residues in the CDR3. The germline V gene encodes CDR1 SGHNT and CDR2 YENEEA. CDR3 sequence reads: CASSFGQGNSPLHF.

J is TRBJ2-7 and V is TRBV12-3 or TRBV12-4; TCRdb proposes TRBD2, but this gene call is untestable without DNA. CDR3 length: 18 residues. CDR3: CASSLAKGGRGVTGEQYF.

CDR3 loop: CASSSVYQGADQPQHF. V is TRBV27 and J is TRBJ1-5; TCRdb proposes TRBD1, but this gene call is untestable without DNA. This CDR3 region has 16 residues. Germline values: CDR1 MNHEY, CDR2 SMNVEV (reference sequence).

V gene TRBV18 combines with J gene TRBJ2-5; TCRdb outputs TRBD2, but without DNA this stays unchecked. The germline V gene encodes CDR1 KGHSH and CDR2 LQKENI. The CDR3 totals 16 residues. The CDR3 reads CASSPEGGPSQETQYF.

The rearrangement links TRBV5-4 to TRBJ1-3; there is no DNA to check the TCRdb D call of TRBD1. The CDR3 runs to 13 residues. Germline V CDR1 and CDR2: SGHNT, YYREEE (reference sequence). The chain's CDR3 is CASSPGGGNTIYF. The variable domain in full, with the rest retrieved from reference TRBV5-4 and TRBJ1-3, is ETGVTQSPTHLIKTRGQQVTLRCSSQSGHNTVSWYQQALGQGPQFIFQYYREEENGRGNFPPRFSGLQFPNYSSELNVNALELDDSALYLCASSPGGGNTIYFGEGSWLTVV.

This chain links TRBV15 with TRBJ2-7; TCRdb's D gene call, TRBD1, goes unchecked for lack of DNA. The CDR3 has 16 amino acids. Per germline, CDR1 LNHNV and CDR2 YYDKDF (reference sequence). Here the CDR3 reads CATSSFGTKDSYEQYF.

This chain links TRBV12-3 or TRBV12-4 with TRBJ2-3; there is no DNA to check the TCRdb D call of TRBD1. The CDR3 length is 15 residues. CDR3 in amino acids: CASSPPTGITDTQYF.

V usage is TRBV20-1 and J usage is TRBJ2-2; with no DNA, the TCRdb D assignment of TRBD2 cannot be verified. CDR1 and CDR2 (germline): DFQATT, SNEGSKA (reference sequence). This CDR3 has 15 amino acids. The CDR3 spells CSASGPQRGTGELFF.

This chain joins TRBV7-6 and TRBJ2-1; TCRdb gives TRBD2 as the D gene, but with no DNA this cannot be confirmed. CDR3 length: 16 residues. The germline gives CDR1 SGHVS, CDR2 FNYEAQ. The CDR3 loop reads CASSLGTSGRATEQFF. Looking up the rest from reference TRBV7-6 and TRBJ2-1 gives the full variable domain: GAGVSQSPRYKVTKRGQDVALRCDPISGHVSLYWYRQALGQGPEFLTYFNYEAQQDKSGLPNDRFSAERPEGSISTLTIQRTEQRDSAMYRCASSLGTSGRATEQFFGPGTRLTVL.

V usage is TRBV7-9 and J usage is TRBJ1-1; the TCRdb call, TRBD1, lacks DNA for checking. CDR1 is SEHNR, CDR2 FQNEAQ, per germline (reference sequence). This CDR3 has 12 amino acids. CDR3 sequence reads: CASSLDSPLAFF.

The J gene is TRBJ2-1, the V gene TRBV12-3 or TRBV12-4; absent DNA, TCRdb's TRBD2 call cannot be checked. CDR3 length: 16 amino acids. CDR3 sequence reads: CASSSTNSASYNEQFF.

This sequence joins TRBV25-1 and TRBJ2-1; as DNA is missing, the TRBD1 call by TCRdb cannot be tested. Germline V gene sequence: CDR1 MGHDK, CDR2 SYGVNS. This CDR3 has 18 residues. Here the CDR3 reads CASSETGTGNPMVDEQFF.

CDR3 in amino acids: CASSPPLRDRPQETQYF. The chain is built from TRBV7-9 and TRBJ2-5; checking the TCRdb D call of TRBD1 is not possible without DNA. The germline CDR1 and CDR2 sequences are SEHNR and FQNEAQ (reference sequence). This CDR3 spans 17 amino acids.

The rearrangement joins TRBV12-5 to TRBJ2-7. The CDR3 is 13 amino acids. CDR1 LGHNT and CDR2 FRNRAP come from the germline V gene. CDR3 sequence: CASGLVGSYEQYF.

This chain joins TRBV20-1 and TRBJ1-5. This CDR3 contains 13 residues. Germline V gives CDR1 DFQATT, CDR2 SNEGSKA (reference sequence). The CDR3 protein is CSARREDNQPQHF.

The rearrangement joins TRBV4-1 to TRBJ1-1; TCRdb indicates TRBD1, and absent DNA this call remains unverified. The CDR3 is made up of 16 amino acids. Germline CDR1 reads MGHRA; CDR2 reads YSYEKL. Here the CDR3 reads CASSLRIFGGDTEAFF.

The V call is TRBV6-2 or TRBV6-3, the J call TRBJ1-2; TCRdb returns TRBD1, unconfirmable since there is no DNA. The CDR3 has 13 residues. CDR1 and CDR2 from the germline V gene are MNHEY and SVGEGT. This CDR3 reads CASSYRQGQGYTF.

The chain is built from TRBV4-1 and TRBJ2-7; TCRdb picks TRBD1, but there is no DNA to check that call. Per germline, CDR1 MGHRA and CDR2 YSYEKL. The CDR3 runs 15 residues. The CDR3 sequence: CASSHGTGRAYEQYF.

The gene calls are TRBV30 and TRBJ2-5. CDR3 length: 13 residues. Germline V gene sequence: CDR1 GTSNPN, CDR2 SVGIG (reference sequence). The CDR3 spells CAWSVGEEETQYF.